These 10 T cell receptor beta chains were sequenced from one sample in a study of blood T cell repertoires in COVID-19. Assay: immunoSEQ multiplex PCR; the TCRdb copy retains only in-frame clones and omits some. The sample includes fewer than 250,000 clones, approximately 84% of them seen just once. Sequences were obtained from peripheral blood. These receptors were obtained from a man in his forties or fifties with acute or convalescent COVID-19.

The chain links TRBV10-3 to TRBJ1-1, with D perhaps matching TRBD1 (6 bases). The CDR3 is made up of 15 amino acids. Germline values: CDR1 ENHRY, CDR2 SYGVKD. Trimming removed 1 base from V and 5 bases from J, with 14 bases in between. The CDR3 DNA is TGTGCCATCAGTGAGTTGGGACACCCGAGGACTGAAGCTTTCTTT. This codes for CAISELGHPRTEAFF.

This clone has only one observation. The chain recombines TRBV10-3 with TRBJ2-7; maybe TRBD1 (6 bases). Per germline, CDR1 ENHRY and CDR2 SYGVKD. CDR3 size: 14 residues. Deletions cut 7 bases from V and 2 bases from J, with 15 bases between. The CDR3 is CAITRDILAYEQYF. The CDR3 DNA sequence: TGTGCCATCACCCGGGACATCCTAGCCTACGAGCAGTACTTC.

The rearrangement uses TRBV3-1 (or the pseudogene TRBV3-2) and TRBJ2-5; D unresolved. The CDR3 is 12 amino acids. Germline V CDR1 and CDR2: LGHDT, YNNKEL (reference sequence). Trimming shortened V by 1 base and J by 4 bases, and 4 bases separated the two germline ends. CDR3 residues: CASSQGGETQYF. The CDR3 DNA reads as TGTGCCAGCAGCCAAGGCGGAGAGACCCAGTACTTC.

Note on this clone: This CDR3 is also generated by other DNA sequences in the sample. V gene TRBV3-1 (or the pseudogene TRBV3-2) combines with J gene TRBJ2-5; 7 bases map to TRBD2. Per germline, CDR1 LGHDT and CDR2 YNNKEL (reference sequence). The CDR3 consists of 14 residues. V shed 1 base, J shed 3 bases, and the junction held 2 bases outside the gene matches. CDR3 nucleotide sequence: TGTGCCAGCAGCCAAGGGCTAGCGGAAGAGACCCAGTACTTC. It translates to CASSQGLAEETQYF.

J is TRBJ1-5 and V is TRBV11-2; 8 bases are a match to TRBD1. The CDR3 runs 15 residues. Unmatched junction bases numbered 5, after V lost 1 base and J lost 6 bases. Looked up from germline, CDR1 is SGHAT and CDR2 is FQNNGV. The CDR3 is CASSLGQGAGQPQHF. The DNA for the CDR3 is TGTGCCAGCAGCTTAGGGCAGGGGGCCGGTCAGCCCCAGCATTTT.

This rearrangement joins TRBV9 to TRBJ1-6; D may be TRBD1 (5 bases). The CDR3 is 15 residues long. Germline V lookup: CDR1 SGDLS, CDR2 YYNGEE. V shed 4 bases and J shed 9 bases, with 17 bases lying between them. This CDR3 reads CASSSPAGQSSPLHF. The CDR3 DNA follows: TGTGCCAGCAGCTCTCCGGCAGGGCAGAGTTCACCCCTCCACTTT.

This chain uses TRBV2 with TRBJ2-7; TRBD2 matches at 7 bases. Looked up from germline, CDR1 is SNHLY and CDR2 is FYNNEI. The CDR3 extends over 14 amino acids. The trim removed 8 bases at V and 1 base at J, leaving 8 bases unmatched. As DNA, the CDR3 is TGTGCCAGCGTGCCTAGCGGACTATCCTACGAGCAGTACTTC. It yields the protein CASVPSGLSYEQYF.

This chain links TRBV6-5 with TRBJ1-1; D is unresolved. V lost 6 bases to trimming and J lost 1 base, with 9 bases between them. The CDR3 is 13 residues long. Germline loops: CDR1 MNHEY, CDR2 SVGAGI. The CDR3 DNA follows: TGTGCCAGCAGACCAGGTGAGAACACTGAAGCTTTCTTT. Encoded protein: CASRPGENTEAFF.

The chain combines TRBV7-2 with TRBJ1-2; TRBD1 matches at 7 bases. The CDR3 covers 13 residues. CDR1 and CDR2 from the germline V gene are SGHTA and FQGNSA. The V gene end was trimmed by 5 bases and the J gene end by 8 bases; junction bases not matched to a gene: 8. CDR3: CASSLATGNGYTF. The CDR3 DNA sequence: TGTGCCAGCAGCCTGGCGACAGGGAACGGCTACACCTTC.

This chain links TRBV5-5 with TRBJ1-5; 8 bases align to TRBD1. The ends lost 6 bases at V and 3 bases at J; junction bases unmatched: 8. The CDR3 runs to 15 residues. Per germline, CDR1 SGHKS and CDR2 YYEKEE (reference sequence). The CDR3, as DNA: TGTGCCAGCACCACGACAGGGGACGTCAATCAGCCCCAGCATTTT. Protein: CASTTTGDVNQPQHF.